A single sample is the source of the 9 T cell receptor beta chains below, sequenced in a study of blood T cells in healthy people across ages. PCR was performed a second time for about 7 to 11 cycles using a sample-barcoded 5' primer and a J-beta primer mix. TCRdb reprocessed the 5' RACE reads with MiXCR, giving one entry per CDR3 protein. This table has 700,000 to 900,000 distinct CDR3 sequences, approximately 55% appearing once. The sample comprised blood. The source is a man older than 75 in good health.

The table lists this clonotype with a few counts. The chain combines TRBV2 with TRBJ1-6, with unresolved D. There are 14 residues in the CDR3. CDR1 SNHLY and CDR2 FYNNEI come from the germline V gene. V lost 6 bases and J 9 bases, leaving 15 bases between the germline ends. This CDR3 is CASRDGAVGSPLHF. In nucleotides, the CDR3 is TGTGCCAGCAGGGATGGTGCAGTAGGTTCACCCCTCCACTTT.

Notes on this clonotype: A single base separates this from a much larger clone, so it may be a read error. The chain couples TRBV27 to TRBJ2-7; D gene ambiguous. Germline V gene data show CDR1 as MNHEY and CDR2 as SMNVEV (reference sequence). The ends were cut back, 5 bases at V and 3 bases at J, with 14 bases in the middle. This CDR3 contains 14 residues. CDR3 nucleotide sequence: TGTGCCAGCAGTGTAATAGAGAAGAACTACGAGCAGTACTTC. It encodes CASSVIEKNYEQYF.

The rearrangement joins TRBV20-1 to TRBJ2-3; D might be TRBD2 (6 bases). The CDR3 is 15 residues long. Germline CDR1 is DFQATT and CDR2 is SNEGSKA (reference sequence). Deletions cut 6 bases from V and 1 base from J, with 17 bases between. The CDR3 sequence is CSATGLPAGTDTQYF. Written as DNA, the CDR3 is TGCAGTGCCACGGGACTCCCAGCGGGCACAGATACGCAGTATTTT.

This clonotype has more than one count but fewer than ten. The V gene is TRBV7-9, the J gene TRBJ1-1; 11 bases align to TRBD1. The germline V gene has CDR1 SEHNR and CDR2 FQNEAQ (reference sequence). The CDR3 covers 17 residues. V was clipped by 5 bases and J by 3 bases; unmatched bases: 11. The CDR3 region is CASSPTGTGGYYTEAFF. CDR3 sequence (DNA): TGTGCCAGCAGCCCTACCGGGACAGGGGGATATTACACTGAAGCTTTCTTT.

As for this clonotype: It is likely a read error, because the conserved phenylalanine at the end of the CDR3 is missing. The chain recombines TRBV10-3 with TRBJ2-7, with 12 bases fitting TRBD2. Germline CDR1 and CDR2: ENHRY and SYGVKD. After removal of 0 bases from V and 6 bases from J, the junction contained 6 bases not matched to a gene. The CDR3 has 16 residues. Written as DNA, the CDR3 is TGTGCCATCAGTGAGTCGACTAGCGGGAGTAGCTGCGAGCAGTACTCC. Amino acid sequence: CAISESTSGSSCEQYS.

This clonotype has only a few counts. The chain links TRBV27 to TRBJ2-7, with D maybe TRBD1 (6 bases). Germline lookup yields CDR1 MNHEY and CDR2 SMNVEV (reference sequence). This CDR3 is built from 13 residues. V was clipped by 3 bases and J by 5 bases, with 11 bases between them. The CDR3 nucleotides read TGTGCCAGCAGTTTTACAGGGCGGCACGAGCAGTACTTC. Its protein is CASSFTGRHEQYF.

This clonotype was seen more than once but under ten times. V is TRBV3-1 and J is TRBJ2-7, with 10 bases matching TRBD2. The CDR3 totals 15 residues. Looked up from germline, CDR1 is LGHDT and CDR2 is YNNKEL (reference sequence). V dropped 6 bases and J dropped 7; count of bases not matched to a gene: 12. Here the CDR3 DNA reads TGTGCCAGCAGACCGACTAGCGGGCCTCCGGGAGAGCAGTACTTC. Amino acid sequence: CASRPTSGPPGEQYF.

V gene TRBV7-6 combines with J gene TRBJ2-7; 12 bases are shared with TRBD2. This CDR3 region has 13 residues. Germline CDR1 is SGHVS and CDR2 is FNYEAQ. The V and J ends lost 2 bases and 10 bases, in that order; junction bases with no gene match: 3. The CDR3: CASSLKLAGGQYF. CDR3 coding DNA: TGTGCCAGCAGCTTAAAACTAGCGGGAGGCCAGTACTTC.

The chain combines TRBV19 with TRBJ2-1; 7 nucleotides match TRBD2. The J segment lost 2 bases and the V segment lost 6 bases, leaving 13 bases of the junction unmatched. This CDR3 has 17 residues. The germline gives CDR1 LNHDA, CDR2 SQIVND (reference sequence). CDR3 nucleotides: TGTGCCAGTAGATCGGAGGGAGGGTCCTCTACCTACAATGAGCAGTTCTTC. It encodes CASRSEGGSSTYNEQFF.